These T cell receptor beta chains were read from a single sample in a study of blood T cell repertoires in COVID-19. Method: immunoSEQ multiplex PCR; TCRdb's copy keeps in-frame clones and lacks some. The profile covers some 250,000 clones, with roughly four fifths appearing a single time and approximately 16% taken by the ten largest. Material for sequencing was PBMCs or T cells enriched from blood (not recorded which). These TCRs come from a man in his forties who had recovered from COVID-19. CDR3s include the opening cysteine and the closing phenylalanine or tryptophan. The D gene is left open where the match is weak. For some rows the clone size is stated as once, few or many, or as a class when expanded; others skip it.

j_call v_call clone_size d_call cdr3_aa cdr3_nt
TRBJ2-3 TRBV5-1 NA TRBD2 CASSSGLAGGLTDTQYF TGCGCCAGCAGCTCGGGACTAGCGGGGGGGCTTACAGATACGCAGTATTTT
TRBJ1-3 TRBV27 NA NA CASSFGVGNTIYF TGTGCCAGCAGTTTCGGGGTCGGAAACACCATATATTTT
TRBJ1-3 TRBV28 NA TRBD1 CASSQGAGNTIYF TGTGCCAGCAGTCAGGGGGCTGGAAACACCATATATTTT
TRBJ2-6 TRBV7-2 once NA CASSSQISGANVLTF TGTGCCAGCAGCTCACAGATATCTGGGGCCAACGTCCTGACTTTC
TRBJ1-3 TRBV28 few NA CASSPQDFSGNTIYF TGTGCCAGCAGCCCGCAGGACTTCTCTGGAAACACCATATATTTT
TRBJ2-1 TRBV5-6 once TRBD2 CASHSRGVSSYNEQFF TGTGCCAGCCATTCACGGGGGGTGAGCTCCTACAATGAGCAGTTCTTC
TRBJ1-1 TRBV5-1 once NA CASSPGSAGLNTEAFF TGCGCCAGCAGTCCCGGGTCGGCCGGTTTGAACACTGAAGCTTTCTTT
TRBJ1-3 TRBV19 NA TRBD1 CASSIRQGAAGNTIYF TGTGCCAGTAGTATCCGACAGGGAGCAGCTGGAAACACCATATATTTT
TRBJ1-5 TRBV3-1/TRBV3-2 NA TRBD1 CASSQDAQGYQPQHF TGTGCCAGCAGCCAAGATGCACAGGGGTATCAGCCCCAGCATTTT
TRBJ1-5 TRBV7-3 NA NA CASSFTGSNQPQHF TGTGCCAGCAGCTTCACAGGTAGCAATCAGCCCCAGCATTTT
TRBJ2-7 TRBV18 NA TRBD2 CASSPLGLRGGSSGEQYF TGTGCCAGCTCACCACTCGGACTCCGCGGGGGGTCCTCGGGGGAGCAGTACTTC
TRBJ1-5 TRBV3-1/TRBV3-2 NA TRBD1 CASSQTTGGGGNQPQHF TGTGCCAGCAGCCAGACCACAGGGGGCGGTGGCAATCAGCCCCAGCATTTT
TRBJ2-1 TRBV6-1 NA TRBD2 CASSEATSGRATDEQFF TGTGCCAGCAGTGAAGCGACTAGCGGGAGGGCCACAGATGAGCAGTTCTTC
TRBJ2-5 TRBV7-9 NA NA CASSLEPLQGRQYF TGTGCCAGCAGCTTAGAACCCCTACAGGGACGGCAGTACTTC
TRBJ2-1 TRBV3-1/TRBV3-2 NA NA CASSQDNRRVNEQFF TGTGCCAGCAGCCAAGATAATAGGAGAGTCAATGAGCAGTTCTTC
TRBJ1-5 TRBV5-1 NA NA CASSLAAGFNQPQHF TGCGCCAGCAGCTTGGCCGCGGGGTTTAATCAGCCCCAGCATTTT
TRBJ2-2 TRBV15 NA TRBD2 CATSRDLRPGGPGELFF TGTGCCACCAGCAGAGATCTCCGTCCGGGAGGGCCCGGGGAGCTGTTTTTT
TRBJ2-3 TRBV7-3 NA TRBD1 CASSFAGGLTDTQYF TGTGCCAGCAGCTTCGCAGGGGGCCTCACAGATACGCAGTATTTT
TRBJ1-1 TRBV3-1/TRBV3-2 NA TRBD1 CASSLNGQANTEAFF TGTGCCAGCAGCCTTAATGGACAGGCGAACACTGAAGCTTTCTTT
TRBJ1-4 TRBV2 NA TRBD1 CASSRGGQGPEKLFF TGTGCCAGCAGCCGGGGGGGACAGGGGCCAGAAAAACTGTTTTTT
TRBJ1-1 TRBV5-1 NA NA CASSPSGGAYTEAFF TGCGCCAGCAGCCCGTCCGGGGGAGCCTACACTGAAGCTTTCTTT
TRBJ2-5 TRBV18 NA TRBD2 CASSPGIAGQGETQYF TGTGCCAGCTCACCCGGAATAGCGGGGCAGGGAGAGACCCAGTACTTC
TRBJ1-3 TRBV15 NA NA CATSRVGRGSSGNTIYF TGTGCCACCAGCAGAGTGGGGCGGGGCAGCTCTGGAAACACCATATATTTT
TRBJ2-5 TRBV7-2 NA TRBD2 CASSLFTSGQETQYF TGTGCCAGCAGCTTATTTACTAGCGGGCAAGAGACCCAGTACTTC
TRBJ2-1 TRBV3-1/TRBV3-2 NA TRBD2 CASSQVTSDYNEQFF TGTGCCAGCAGCCAAGTGACTAGCGACTACAATGAGCAGTTCTTC
TRBJ2-1 TRBV7-3 NA TRBD1 CASSPGAGGPHGDEQFF TGTGCCAGCAGCCCAGGGGCAGGGGGACCACATGGGGATGAGCAGTTCTTC
TRBJ1-3 TRBV19 NA NA CASRQQYSGNTIYF TGTGCCAGTAGGCAACAGTACTCTGGAAACACCATATATTTT
TRBJ2-2 TRBV7-3 NA NA CASSLGSGTVTAGELFF TGTGCCAGCAGCTTAGGTTCCGGGACTGTCACGGCCGGGGAGCTGTTTTTT
TRBJ1-6 TRBV25-1 NA NA CASGQSNSPLHF TGTGCCAGCGGACAGTCAAATTCACCCCTCCACTTT
TRBJ1-2 TRBV15 NA NA CATSRGQSYGYTF TGTGCCACCAGCAGAGGACAGTCCTATGGCTACACCTTC
TRBJ1-1 TRBV7-9 NA TRBD1 CASSSRTGKDTEAFF TGTGCCAGCAGCTCTAGGACAGGGAAGGACACTGAAGCTTTCTTT
TRBJ1-6 TRBV30 NA NA CAWSGSGNSPLHF TGTGCCTGGAGTGGGTCGGGAAATTCACCCCTCCACTTT
TRBJ2-7 TRBV18 NA TRBD1 CASSTGTGGSYEQYF TGTGCCAGCTCAACCGGGACAGGGGGTTCCTACGAGCAGTACTTC
TRBJ2-4 TRBV2 once NA CASSPTWVGENIQYF TGTGCCAGCAGTCCTACATGGGTGGGAGAAAACATTCAGTACTTC
TRBJ1-4 TRBV6-5 NA NA CASGGTEKLFF TGTGCCAGTGGTGGCACAGAAAAACTGTTTTTT
TRBJ2-3 TRBV5-1 NA TRBD1 CASSSILTDRGTVHTQYF TGCGCCAGCAGCTCCATCCTTACGGACAGGGGAACCGTACATACGCAGTATTTT